The rows below give T cell receptor beta chains drawn from one sample of a study of monozygotic twins with inflammatory bowel disease. TCRdb re-called the 5' RACE reads and shows each CDR3 protein once, DNA omitted. The sample table includes around 380,000 distinct CDR3 sequences. Sequenced: blood. The receptors here all came from a human donor with ulcerative colitis or Crohn's disease, or a healthy co-twin of an affected twin (not recorded which). The CDR3 runs from the conserved cysteine through the conserved F or W.

J gene,V gene,CDR3 protein
TRBJ2-1,TRBV5-1,CASRKVPGQGASNEQFF
TRBJ2-5,TRBV10-3,CAISESTGRGEQTQYF
TRBJ2-1,TRBV19,CASSMRLYNEQFF
TRBJ2-7,TRBV7-2,CASSLALAGEQYF
TRBJ1-1,TRBV18,CASSSYPGGGKNTEAFF
TRBJ1-2,TRBV5-5,CASSLVPVSYGYTF
TRBJ2-3,TRBV7-9,CASSLVAVDTQYF
TRBJ1-3,TRBV4-3,CASSQGYNTIYF
TRBJ2-7,TRBV5-1,CASSLAVGLYEQYF
TRBJ1-4,TRBV5-1,CASSRGPGTDNEKLFF
TRBJ1-1,TRBV2,CAGSQGSRVDEAFF
TRBJ1-5,TRBV6-2/TRBV6-3,CASSTRDRGPGQPQHF
TRBJ2-1,TRBV6-6,CASSYLAYNEQFF
TRBJ2-7,TRBV18,CASSPRLGTYEQYF
TRBJ2-7,TRBV5-1,CASSLQTGGAMEYF
TRBJ1-4,TRBV10-3,CAISQSRGEKLFF
TRBJ2-4,TRBV6-1,CASEGRLTGGSVQNIQYF
TRBJ2-7,TRBV20-1,CSAGPGQGAHEQYF
TRBJ2-7,TRBV5-1,CASSSRGDEQYF
TRBJ1-2,TRBV27,CASSSGQNQGGYGYTF
TRBJ2-7,TRBV5-1,CASSIRGGHEQYF
TRBJ2-3,TRBV9,CASSVVTGDTQYF
TRBJ2-2,TRBV10-3,CAILGLGSGELFF
TRBJ1-4,TRBV7-9,CASSSPRTGANEKLFF
TRBJ2-7,TRBV20-1,CSGKKGGASEQYF
TRBJ1-1,TRBV7-9,CASSSPGTGGTEAFF
TRBJ2-2,TRBV6-2/TRBV6-3,CASSRLFGQAPGELFF
TRBJ1-4,TRBV7-9,CASSFQQEEKLFF
TRBJ2-3,TRBV11-2,CASSSEQGATQYF
TRBJ2-7,TRBV5-5,CASSFSSEQYF
TRBJ2-5,TRBV7-9,CASGTTGWDGTQYF
TRBJ1-5,TRBV27,CASSFRGNQPQHF
TRBJ2-5,TRBV20-1,CSAREVGLQETQYF
TRBJ2-5,TRBV5-1,CASSLGGLAGKETQYF
TRBJ2-5,TRBV19,CASSITGTGSETQYF
TRBJ2-2,TRBV6-1,CASLPTQWTGELFF
TRBJ2-5,TRBV20-1,CSASRAGGRLSETQYF
TRBJ2-1,TRBV5-1,CASSSGGRDNEQFF